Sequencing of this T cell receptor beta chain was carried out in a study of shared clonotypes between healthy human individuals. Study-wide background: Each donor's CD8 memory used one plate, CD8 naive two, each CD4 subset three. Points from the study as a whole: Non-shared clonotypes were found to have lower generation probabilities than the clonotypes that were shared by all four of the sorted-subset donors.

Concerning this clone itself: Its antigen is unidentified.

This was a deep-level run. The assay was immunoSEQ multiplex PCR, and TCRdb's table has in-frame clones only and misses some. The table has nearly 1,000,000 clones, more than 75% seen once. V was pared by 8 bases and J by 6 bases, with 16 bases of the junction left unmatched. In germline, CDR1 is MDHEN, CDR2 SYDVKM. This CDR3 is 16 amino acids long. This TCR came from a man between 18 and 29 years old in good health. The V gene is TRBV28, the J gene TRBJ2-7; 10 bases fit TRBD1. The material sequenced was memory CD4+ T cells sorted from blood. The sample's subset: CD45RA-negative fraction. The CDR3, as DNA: TGTGCCAGCGGGACCTATTCCGGGACAGGGGATCGCGAGCAGTACTTC. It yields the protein CASGTYSGTGDREQYF.